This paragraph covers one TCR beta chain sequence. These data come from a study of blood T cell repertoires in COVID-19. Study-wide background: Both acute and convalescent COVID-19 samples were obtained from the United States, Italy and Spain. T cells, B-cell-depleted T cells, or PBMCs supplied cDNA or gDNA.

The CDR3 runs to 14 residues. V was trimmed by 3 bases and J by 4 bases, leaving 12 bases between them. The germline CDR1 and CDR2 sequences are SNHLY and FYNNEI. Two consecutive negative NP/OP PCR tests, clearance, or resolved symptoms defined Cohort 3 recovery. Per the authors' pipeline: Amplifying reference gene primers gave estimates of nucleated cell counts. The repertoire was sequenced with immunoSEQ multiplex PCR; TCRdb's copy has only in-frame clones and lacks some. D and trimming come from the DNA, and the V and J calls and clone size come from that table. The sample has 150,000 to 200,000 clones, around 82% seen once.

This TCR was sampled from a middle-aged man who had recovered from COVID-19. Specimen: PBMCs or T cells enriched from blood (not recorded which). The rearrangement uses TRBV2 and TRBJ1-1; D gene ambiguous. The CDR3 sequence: CASSEGPSTTEAFF. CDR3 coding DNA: TGTGCCAGCAGTGAGGGCCCTTCGACCACTGAAGCTTTCTTT.